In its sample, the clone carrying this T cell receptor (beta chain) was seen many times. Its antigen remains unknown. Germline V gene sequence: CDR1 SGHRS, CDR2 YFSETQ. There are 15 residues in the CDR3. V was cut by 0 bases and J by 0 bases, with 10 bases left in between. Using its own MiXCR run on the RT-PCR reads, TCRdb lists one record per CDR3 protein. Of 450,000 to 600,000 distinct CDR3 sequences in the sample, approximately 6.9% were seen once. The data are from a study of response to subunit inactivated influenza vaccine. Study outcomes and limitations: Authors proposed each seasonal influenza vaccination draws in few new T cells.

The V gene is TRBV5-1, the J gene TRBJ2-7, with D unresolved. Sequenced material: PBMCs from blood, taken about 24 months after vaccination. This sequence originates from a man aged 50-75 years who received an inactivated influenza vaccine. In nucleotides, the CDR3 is TGCGCCAGCAGCTTGGAACCGGCGTCCTCCTACGAGCAGTACTTC. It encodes CASSLEPASSYEQYF.